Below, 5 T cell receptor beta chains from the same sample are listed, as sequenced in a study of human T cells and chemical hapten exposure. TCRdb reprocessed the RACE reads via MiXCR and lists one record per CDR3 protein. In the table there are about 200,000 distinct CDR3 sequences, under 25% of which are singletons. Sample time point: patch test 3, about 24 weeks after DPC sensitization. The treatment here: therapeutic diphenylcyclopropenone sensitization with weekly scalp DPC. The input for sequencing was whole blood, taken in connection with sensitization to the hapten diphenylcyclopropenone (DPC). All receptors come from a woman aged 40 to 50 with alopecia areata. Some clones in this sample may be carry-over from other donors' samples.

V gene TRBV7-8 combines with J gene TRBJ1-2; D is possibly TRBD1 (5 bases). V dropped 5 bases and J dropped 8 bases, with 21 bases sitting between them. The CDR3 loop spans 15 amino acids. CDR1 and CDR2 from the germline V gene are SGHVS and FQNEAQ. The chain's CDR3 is CASSNLGEILWGYTF. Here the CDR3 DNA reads TGTGCCAGCAGCAATTTAGGGGAGATTTTATGGGGCTACACCTTC.

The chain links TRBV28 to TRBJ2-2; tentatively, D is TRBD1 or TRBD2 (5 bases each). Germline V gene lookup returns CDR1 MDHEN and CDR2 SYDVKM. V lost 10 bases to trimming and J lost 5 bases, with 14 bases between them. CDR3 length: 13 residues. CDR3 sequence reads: CATTRGGTGELFF. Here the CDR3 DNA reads TGTGCCACCACGAGGGGTGGAACCGGGGAGCTGTTTTTT.

The CDR3 region has the DNA TGTGCCAGCAGTGAATCGCCTAATCAGCCCCAGCATTTT. Translation gives CASSESPNQPQHF. V is TRBV6-1 and J is TRBJ1-5; D not resolved. The CDR3 runs to 13 residues. V lost 2 bases and J lost 4, with 6 bases in between. CDR1 MNHNS and CDR2 SASEGT come from the germline V gene.

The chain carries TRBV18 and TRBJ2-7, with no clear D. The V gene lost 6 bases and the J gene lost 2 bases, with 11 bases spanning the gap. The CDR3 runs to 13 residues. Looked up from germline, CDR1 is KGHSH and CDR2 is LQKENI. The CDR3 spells CASSDGTTYEQYF. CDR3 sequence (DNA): TGTGCCAGCTCGGACGGAACTACCTACGAGCAGTACTTC. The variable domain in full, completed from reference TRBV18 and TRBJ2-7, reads NAGVMQNPRHLVRRRGQEARLRCSPMKGHSHVYWYRQLPEEGLKFMVYLQKENIIDESGMPKERFSAEFPKEGPSILRIQQVVRGDSAAYFCASSDGTTYEQYFGPGTRLTVT.

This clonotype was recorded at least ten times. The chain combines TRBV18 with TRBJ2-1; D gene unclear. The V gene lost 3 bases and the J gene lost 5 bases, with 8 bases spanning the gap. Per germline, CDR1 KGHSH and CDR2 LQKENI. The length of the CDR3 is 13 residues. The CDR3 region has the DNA TGTGCCAGCTCACCGCCTAGGGACAATGAGCAGTTCTTC. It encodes CASSPPRDNEQFF. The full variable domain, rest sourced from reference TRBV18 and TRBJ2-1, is NAGVMQNPRHLVRRRGQEARLRCSPMKGHSHVYWYRQLPEEGLKFMVYLQKENIIDESGMPKERFSAEFPKEGPSILRIQQVVRGDSAAYFCASSPPRDNEQFFGPGTRLTVL.